At least ten counts were recorded for the clone carrying this T cell receptor beta chain. This record belongs to a study of blood T cell repertoires in COVID-19. Study-wide context: The samples span acute and convalescent COVID-19 from the United States, Italy and Spain. T cells, B-cell-depleted T cells, or PBMCs supplied cDNA or gDNA.

Per the authors' pipeline: Amplification of reference gene primers provided the estimated nucleated cell counts. Measured with immunoSEQ multiplex PCR; TCRdb has only the in-frame clones, and not every one. V and J calls and clone size are copied from that table; D and trimming were computed from the DNA. The repertoire holds around 260,000 clones, with 87% as singletons. This CDR3 spans 13 amino acids. J was trimmed by 1 base and V by 6 bases; bases with no gene match: 1. Germline loops: CDR1 SNHLY, CDR2 FYNNEI. This chain connects TRBV2 to TRBJ2-3, with 7 bases matching TRBD2. Specimen: peripheral blood. The receptor comes from a woman aged 40 to 49 who had recovered from COVID-19. Here the CDR3 reads CASSSGGTDTQYF. The CDR3 region has the DNA TGTGCCAGCAGCAGCGGGGGCACAGATACGCAGTATTTT.